This T cell receptor (beta chain) came from a study of T cells in women clearing cervical HPV infection. Turning to the study itself: For cases, blood was sampled a median approximately 150 days after lesion detection, interquartile range roughly 85 to 200 days.

This table comes from immunoSEQ multiplex PCR, and its TCRdb copy is limited to in-frame clones, with some not included. In all, the sample yields approximately 31,000 clones. The CDR3 is made up of 17 amino acids. The V gene end was trimmed by 3 bases and the J gene end by 5 bases; junction bases not matched to a gene: 12. The V gene's germline CDR1 is DFQATT and CDR2 SNEGSKA (reference sequence). Worth noting for this clone: What it binds is not known. Sequencing ends 3 residues short of the CDR3 end; the germline J gene provides the rest.

Study-wide results and limits: Controls had more TRBV6-7 (roughly 0.16%) than cases (about 0.11%).

V and J are TRBV20-1 and TRBJ2-3; 12 nucleotides line up with TRBD2. This sequence was found in a woman aged 18-70 years with a cervical HPV16 infection that either progressed to CIN3+ or cleared (not recorded which). The sequencing input was blood buffy coat. The part of the CDR3 DNA that was read is TGCAGTGCTAGGGCCCCCCCTAGCGGGGGGGCGGGAGATACG. This codes for CSARAPPSGGAGDT. The complete CDR3 reads CSARAPPSGGAGDTQYF.